This T cell receptor (beta chain) is drawn from a study of blood T cell repertoires in COVID-19. Overall study context: The study drew acute and convalescent COVID-19 samples from the United States, Italy and Spain.

Germline V gives CDR1 SNHLY, CDR2 FYNNEI. V lost 4 bases, J lost 10 bases, and 7 bases stayed unmatched. The CDR3 is 12 amino acids. Original processing methods: The assay estimated nucleated cells by amplifying reference gene primers. Clones were sequenced by immunoSEQ multiplex PCR, and TCRdb holds only the in-frame ones, with some missing. D and trimming were read from the DNA, whereas the V and J calls and clone size are those reported in that table. The sample has 13,000 or so clones; more than 70% are singletons. This clone has just one count. The sequencing input was peripheral blood. The TCR sequence derives from a human donor in a cohort sampled during active COVID-19. The chain links TRBV2 to TRBJ2-7; 7 bases agree with TRBD1. CDR3: CASSVGQASQYF. In DNA form, the CDR3 reads TGTGCCAGCAGTGTAGGACAGGCCAGTCAGTACTTC.